A selection of T cell receptor beta chains follows, all from one sample in a study of blood T cell repertoires in COVID-19. TCRdb's copy holds only in-frame clones and misses some; the assay was immunoSEQ multiplex PCR. The table lists more than 45,000 clones, roughly 89% of them singletons. Source material: peripheral blood. These receptor sequences come from a man aged 70 or older with active COVID-19. CDR3s include the opening cysteine and the closing phenylalanine or tryptophan. Fields, in order: V gene, clone size, CDR3 protein. Clone size, where shown, is once, few, many, or a class for clones that have expanded.

v_gene: TRBV7-2; abundance: -; CDR3aa: CASSPGGHTGASPLHF
v_gene: TRBV15; abundance: -; CDR3aa: CATSRDIGVNEQFF
v_gene: TRBV5-6; abundance: -; CDR3aa: CASSLAGTSFPDTQYF
v_gene: TRBV5-1; abundance: -; CDR3aa: CASRILAGVLSEQFF
v_gene: TRBV5-6; abundance: -; CDR3aa: CASSPRMELNEQYF
v_gene: TRBV7-9; abundance: -; CDR3aa: CASSSSGGGSTDTQYF
v_gene: TRBV7-2; abundance: -; CDR3aa: CASRPDRRSTEAFF
v_gene: TRBV19; abundance: -; CDR3aa: CASRFAGQYEQYF
v_gene: TRBV15; abundance: -; CDR3aa: CATNPTGDTGELFF
v_gene: TRBV3-1/TRBV3-2; abundance: -; CDR3aa: CASSQGQDNSPLHF
v_gene: TRBV4-3; abundance: -; CDR3aa: CASSLGHGTYEQYF
v_gene: TRBV15; abundance: once; CDR3aa: CATSRDLLYGYTF
v_gene: TRBV6-1; abundance: -; CDR3aa: CASSEIQVPEQYF
v_gene: TRBV3-1/TRBV3-2; abundance: -; CDR3aa: CASSQDRNRVYTF
v_gene: TRBV11-2; abundance: once; CDR3aa: CASSPLTGRNTEAFF
v_gene: TRBV6-1; abundance: -; CDR3aa: CASSEPGLATGELFF
v_gene: TRBV5-1; abundance: -; CDR3aa: CASSLGGQPPYGYTF
v_gene: TRBV10-3; abundance: -; CDR3aa: CAISPLAQAGGEQYF
v_gene: TRBV14; abundance: -; CDR3aa: CASSLLGQLGEAFF
v_gene: TRBV29-1; abundance: -; CDR3aa: CSVEGGGGNEQFF
v_gene: TRBV2; abundance: -; CDR3aa: CASSEAPPLRGGRADTQYF
v_gene: TRBV5-4; abundance: -; CDR3aa: CASSRDSSSYEQYF
v_gene: TRBV29-1; abundance: -; CDR3aa: CSVEGQVGTGQYF
v_gene: TRBV5-1; abundance: -; CDR3aa: CASNGGLPPGANVLTF
v_gene: TRBV5-5; abundance: -; CDR3aa: CASSFTSREETQYF
v_gene: TRBV29-1; abundance: -; CDR3aa: CSVMGGGAIFYGYTF
v_gene: TRBV2; abundance: -; CDR3aa: CATMASNEQFF
v_gene: TRBV29-1; abundance: once; CDR3aa: CSVEGAGGSTDTQYF
v_gene: TRBV5-1; abundance: once; CDR3aa: CASSFARAARDTQYF
v_gene: TRBV5-1; abundance: -; CDR3aa: CASSDTGASTEAFF
v_gene: TRBV5-8; abundance: -; CDR3aa: CASSSRDSYQPQHF
v_gene: TRBV10-2; abundance: -; CDR3aa: CASSSPSGAYNEQFF
v_gene: TRBV6-6; abundance: once; CDR3aa: CASRQGFGDTQYF
v_gene: TRBV7-2; abundance: -; CDR3aa: CASSSRRARLSTQYF
v_gene: TRBV19; abundance: -; CDR3aa: CASSRQRSSYGYTF
v_gene: TRBV10-2; abundance: -; CDR3aa: CASRGTSGGSRTSTDTQYF
v_gene: TRBV7-2; abundance: -; CDR3aa: CASSLGAGAGTDTQYF
v_gene: TRBV19; abundance: -; CDR3aa: CASSTTGVGNTIYF
v_gene: TRBV6-2/TRBV6-3; abundance: once; CDR3aa: CASSSPGGQGAVQPQHF
v_gene: TRBV9; abundance: -; CDR3aa: CASSVAQNQETQYF
v_gene: TRBV6-6; abundance: -; CDR3aa: CASSRGTSGGNEQFF
v_gene: TRBV2; abundance: -; CDR3aa: CASKLGLSNQPQHF
v_gene: TRBV5-1; abundance: -; CDR3aa: CASSRQGANTGELFF
v_gene: TRBV4-2; abundance: once; CDR3aa: CASSQESRQVEKLFF
v_gene: TRBV19; abundance: -; CDR3aa: CASSIHGQVNTEAFF
v_gene: TRBV9; abundance: -; CDR3aa: CASSVGPGDGNTIYF
v_gene: TRBV10-2; abundance: -; CDR3aa: CASSGSGGLQETQYF
v_gene: TRBV7-2; abundance: -; CDR3aa: CASSPGRDTEAFF
v_gene: TRBV30; abundance: -; CDR3aa: CAWSRGGARNEQFF
v_gene: TRBV5-1; abundance: -; CDR3aa: CASRGGASGELFF
v_gene: TRBV19; abundance: -; CDR3aa: CASSMGGFSTDTQYF
v_gene: TRBV6-5; abundance: -; CDR3aa: CASSLKRGDTQYF
v_gene: TRBV5-1; abundance: -; CDR3aa: CASSGSDRGSYGYTF
v_gene: TRBV6-6; abundance: -; CDR3aa: CASSPPGQGSYEQYF
v_gene: TRBV11-3; abundance: -; CDR3aa: CASSAGQGAVDTQYF